This T cell receptor (beta chain) was sequenced during a study of neurological immune-mediated disorders. From the 5' RACE reads, TCRdb called clonotypes with MiXCR, one entry per CDR3 protein. Of roughly 40,000 distinct CDR3 sequences in the sample, roughly 2.5% were seen once. The sample holds a few counts of this clonotype. The trim removed 1 base at V and 6 bases at J, leaving 21 bases unmatched. Looked up from germline, CDR1 is KGHSH and CDR2 is LQKENI. The CDR3 totals 21 residues. This receptor was obtained from a man in his fifties or sixties with multiple sclerosis. The sequenced sample consisted of PBMCs. The chain employs TRBV18 and TRBJ2-1, with 10 bases aligning to TRBD2. CDR3 loop: CASSPLPGHKSSSGGGNEQFF. In DNA form, the CDR3 reads TGTGCCAGCTCACCACTACCGGGACACAAGAGCTCTAGCGGGGGTGGCAATGAGCAGTTCTTC.